This TCR beta chain was observed in a study of OX40 agonist ivuxolimab in advanced cancers. V was pared by 3 bases and J by 1 base, with 5 bases of the junction left unmatched. CDR3 length: 15 residues. In germline, CDR1 is SNHLY, CDR2 FYNNEI. Method: immunoSEQ multiplex PCR; TCRdb's copy keeps in-frame clones and lacks some. The table shows under 80,000 clones, with 86% occurring only once. Comments on this clone: Its antigen remains unidentified.

Broader study findings: Some of the nonresponding patients also showed low levels of normalized T-cell clonal expansion.

The clonotype comes from an adult with an advanced solid tumor such as melanoma, head and neck, liver or kidney cancer. The chain recombines TRBV2 with TRBJ1-1; 7 nucleotides align to TRBD1. The material was CD4+ or CD8+ T cells sorted from blood, obtained in a trial of the OX40 agonist ivuxolimab. The CDR3 protein is CASSDTTGSNTEAFF. The CDR3 bases are TGTGCCAGCAGTGATACGACAGGGTCGAACACTGAAGCTTTCTTT.